This record covers a single T cell receptor (beta chain). Deletions cut 4 bases from V and 7 bases from J, with 19 bases between. In germline, CDR1 is SEHNR, CDR2 FQNEAQ (reference sequence). The CDR3 is made up of 15 amino acids. Clones were read by immunoSEQ multiplex PCR, and TCRdb kept only the in-frame ones, dropping some. This table has some 490,000 clones, around 85% appearing once. The data were taken from a study of blood T cell repertoires in COVID-19. Study details: PBMCs, B-cell-depleted T cells, or T cells were the source of the cDNA or gDNA that made up the material.

The chain combines TRBV7-9 with TRBJ1-1; possible D gene TRBD1, 5 bases. The sequence was collected from a woman aged 60-70 years who had recovered from COVID-19. The sequenced sample consisted of PBMCs or T cells enriched from blood (not recorded which). The CDR3 loop reads CASSSSGHRGNEAFF. In DNA, the CDR3 is TGTGCCAGCAGCTCCTCCGGACACCGAGGTAATGAAGCTTTCTTT.